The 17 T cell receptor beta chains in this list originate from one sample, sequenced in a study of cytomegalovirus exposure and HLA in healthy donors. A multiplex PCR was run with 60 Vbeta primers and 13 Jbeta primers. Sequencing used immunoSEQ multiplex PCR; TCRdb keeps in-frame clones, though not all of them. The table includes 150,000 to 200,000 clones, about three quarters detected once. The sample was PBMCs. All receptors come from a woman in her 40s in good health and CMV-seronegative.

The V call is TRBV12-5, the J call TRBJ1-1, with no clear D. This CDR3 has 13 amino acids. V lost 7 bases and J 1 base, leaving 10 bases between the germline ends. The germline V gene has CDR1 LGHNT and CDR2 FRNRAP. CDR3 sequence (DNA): TGTGCTAGTGCCCGGGAAGAGAACACTGAAGCTTTCTTT. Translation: CASAREENTEAFF.

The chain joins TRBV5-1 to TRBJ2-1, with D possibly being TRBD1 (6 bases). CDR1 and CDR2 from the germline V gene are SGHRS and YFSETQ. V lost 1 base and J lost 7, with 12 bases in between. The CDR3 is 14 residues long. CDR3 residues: CASSLRDMGNEQFF. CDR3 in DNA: TGCGCCAGCAGCTTGCGGGACATGGGGAATGAGCAGTTCTTC. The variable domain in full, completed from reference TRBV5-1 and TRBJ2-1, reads KAGVTQTPRYLIKTRGQQVTLSCSPISGHRSVSWYQQTPGQGLQFLFEYFSETQRNKGNFPGRFSGRQFSNSRSEMNVSTLELGDSALYLCASSLRDMGNEQFFGPGTRLTVL.

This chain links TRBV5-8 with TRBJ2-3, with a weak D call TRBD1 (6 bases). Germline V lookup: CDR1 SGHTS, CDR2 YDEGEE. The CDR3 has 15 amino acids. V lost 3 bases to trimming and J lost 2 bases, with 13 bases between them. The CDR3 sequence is CASSSKRQVTDTQYF. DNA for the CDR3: TGTGCCAGCAGCTCGAAGAGACAGGTCACAGATACGCAGTATTTT.

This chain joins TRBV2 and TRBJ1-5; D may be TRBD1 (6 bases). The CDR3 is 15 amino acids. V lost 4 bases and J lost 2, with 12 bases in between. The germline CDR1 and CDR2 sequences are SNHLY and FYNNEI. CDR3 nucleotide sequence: TGTGCCAGCAGTGGCTCGTCAGGGGGCAATCAGCCCCAGCATTTT. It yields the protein CASSGSSGGNQPQHF.

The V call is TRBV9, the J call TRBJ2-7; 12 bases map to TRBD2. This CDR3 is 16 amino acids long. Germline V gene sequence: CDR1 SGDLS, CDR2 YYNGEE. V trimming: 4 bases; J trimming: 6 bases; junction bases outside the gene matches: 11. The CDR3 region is CASSSEPGLAGIEQYF. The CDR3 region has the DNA TGTGCCAGCAGCTCCGAACCGGGACTAGCGGGTATCGAGCAGTACTTC.

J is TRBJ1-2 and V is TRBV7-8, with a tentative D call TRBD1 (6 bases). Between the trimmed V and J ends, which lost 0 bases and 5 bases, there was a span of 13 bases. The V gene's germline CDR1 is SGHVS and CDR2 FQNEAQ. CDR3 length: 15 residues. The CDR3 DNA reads TGTGCCAGCAGCTTAGCGCAGGGGATGGGATATGGCTACACCTTC. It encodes CASSLAQGMGYGYTF.

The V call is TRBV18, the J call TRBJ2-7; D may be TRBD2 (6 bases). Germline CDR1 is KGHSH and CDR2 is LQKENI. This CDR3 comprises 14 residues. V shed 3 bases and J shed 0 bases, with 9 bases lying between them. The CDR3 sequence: CASSPSGFSYEQYF. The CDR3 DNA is TGTGCCAGCTCACCTAGCGGCTTCTCCTACGAGCAGTACTTC. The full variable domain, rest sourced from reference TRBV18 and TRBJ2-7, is NAGVMQNPRHLVRRRGQEARLRCSPMKGHSHVYWYRQLPEEGLKFMVYLQKENIIDESGMPKERFSAEFPKEGPSILRIQQVVRGDSAAYFCASSPSGFSYEQYFGPGTRLTVT.

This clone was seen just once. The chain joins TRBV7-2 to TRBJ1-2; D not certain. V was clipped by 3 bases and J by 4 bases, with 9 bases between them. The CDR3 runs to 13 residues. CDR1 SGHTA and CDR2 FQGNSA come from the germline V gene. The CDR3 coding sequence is TGTGCCAGCAGCTTGGAGATCGTCTATGGCTACACCTTC. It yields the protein CASSLEIVYGYTF.

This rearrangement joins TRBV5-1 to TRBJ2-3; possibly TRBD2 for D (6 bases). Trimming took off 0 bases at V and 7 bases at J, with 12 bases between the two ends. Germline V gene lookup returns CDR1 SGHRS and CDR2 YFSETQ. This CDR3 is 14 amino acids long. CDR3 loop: CASSLEGLHNTQYF. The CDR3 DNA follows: TGCGCCAGCAGCTTGGAGGGACTTCACAATACGCAGTATTTT.

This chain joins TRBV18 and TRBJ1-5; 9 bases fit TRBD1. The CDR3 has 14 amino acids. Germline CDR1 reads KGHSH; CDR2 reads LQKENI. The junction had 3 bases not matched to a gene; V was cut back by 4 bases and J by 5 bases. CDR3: CASSLGDRDQPQHF. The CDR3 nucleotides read TGTGCCAGCTCACTCGGGGACAGGGATCAGCCCCAGCATTTT.

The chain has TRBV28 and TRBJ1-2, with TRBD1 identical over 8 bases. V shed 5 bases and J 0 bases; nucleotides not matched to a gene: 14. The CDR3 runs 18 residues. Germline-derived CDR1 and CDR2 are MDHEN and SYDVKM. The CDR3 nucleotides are TGTGCCAGCAGTGAGATCGGGACAGGACTCCAAACTAACTATGGCTACACCTTC. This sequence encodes CASSEIGTGLQTNYGYTF.

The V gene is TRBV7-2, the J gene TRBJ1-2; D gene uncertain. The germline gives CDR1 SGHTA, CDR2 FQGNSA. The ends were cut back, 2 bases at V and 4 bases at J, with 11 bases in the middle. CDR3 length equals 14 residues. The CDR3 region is CASSLSPGGYGYTF. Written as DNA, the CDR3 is TGTGCCAGCAGCTTAAGTCCGGGAGGCTATGGCTACACCTTC.

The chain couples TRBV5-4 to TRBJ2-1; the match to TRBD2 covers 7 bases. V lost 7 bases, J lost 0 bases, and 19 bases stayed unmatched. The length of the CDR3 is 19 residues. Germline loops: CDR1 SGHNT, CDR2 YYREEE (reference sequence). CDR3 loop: CASAYDAGDRMISYNEQFF. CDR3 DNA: TGTGCCAGCGCTTACGACGCGGGAGACCGCATGATCTCCTACAATGAGCAGTTCTTC.

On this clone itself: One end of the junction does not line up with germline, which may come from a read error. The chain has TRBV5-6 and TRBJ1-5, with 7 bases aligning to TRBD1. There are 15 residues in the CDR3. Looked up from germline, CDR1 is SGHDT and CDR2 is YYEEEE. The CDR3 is CASSLGQLSNQPQHF. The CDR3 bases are TGTGCCAGCAGTTTGGGACAGCTTAGCAATCAGCCCCAGCATTTT.

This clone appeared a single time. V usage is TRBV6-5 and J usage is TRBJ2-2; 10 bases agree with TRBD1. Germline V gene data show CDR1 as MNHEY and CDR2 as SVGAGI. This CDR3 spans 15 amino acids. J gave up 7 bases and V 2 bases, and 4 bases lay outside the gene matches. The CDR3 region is CASSYATGGGGELFF. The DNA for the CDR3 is TGTGCCAGCAGTTACGCGACAGGGGGCGGCGGGGAGCTGTTTTTT.

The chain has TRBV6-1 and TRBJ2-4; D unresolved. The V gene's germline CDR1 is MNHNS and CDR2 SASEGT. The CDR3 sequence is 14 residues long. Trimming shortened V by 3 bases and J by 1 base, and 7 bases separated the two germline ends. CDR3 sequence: CASSDGGAKNIQYF. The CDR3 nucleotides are TGTGCCAGCAGTGATGGTGGCGCCAAAAACATTCAGTACTTC.

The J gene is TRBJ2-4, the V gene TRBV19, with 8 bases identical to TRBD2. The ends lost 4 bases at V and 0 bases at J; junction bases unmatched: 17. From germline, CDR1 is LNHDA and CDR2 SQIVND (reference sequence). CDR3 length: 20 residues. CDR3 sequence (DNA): TGTGCCAGTAGTAGCGGACGGGGGGGAGGGTCGGCTGTAGCCAAAAACATTCAGTACTTC. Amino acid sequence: CASSSGRGGGSAVAKNIQYF.